This TCR beta chain was captured in a study of cytomegalovirus exposure and HLA in healthy donors. Healthy bone marrow donors formed the donor group. Overall study findings and caveats: Presence/absence analyses assumed roughly uniform sequencing depth across donors, which may not hold. A classifier reportedly called cytomegalovirus status with high sensitivity and specificity. Within the data, a cluster of highly shared sequence variants was likely a sequencing artifact.

For this clone: Antigen: not known.

A multiplex PCR was run with 60 Vbeta primers and 13 Jbeta primers. The method was immunoSEQ multiplex PCR; TCRdb's version includes in-frame clones alone and lacks a portion of them. The sample lists around 150,000 clones; roughly 87% were seen once. The source material was PBMCs. The source is a girl aged 10 to 17 in good health and CMV-seropositive.

The CDR3, as DNA: TGTGCCAGCAGTTTAAGGGGGCTAGGGGGAGGACCAGATACGCAGTATTTT. Encoded protein: CASSLRGLGGGPDTQYF. The chain links TRBV27 to TRBJ2-3; D is perhaps TRBD1 (7 bases). Trimming stripped 2 bases from V and 4 bases from J, with 19 bases between. Germline V gene data show CDR1 as MNHEY and CDR2 as SMNVEV (reference sequence). The CDR3 has 17 residues.